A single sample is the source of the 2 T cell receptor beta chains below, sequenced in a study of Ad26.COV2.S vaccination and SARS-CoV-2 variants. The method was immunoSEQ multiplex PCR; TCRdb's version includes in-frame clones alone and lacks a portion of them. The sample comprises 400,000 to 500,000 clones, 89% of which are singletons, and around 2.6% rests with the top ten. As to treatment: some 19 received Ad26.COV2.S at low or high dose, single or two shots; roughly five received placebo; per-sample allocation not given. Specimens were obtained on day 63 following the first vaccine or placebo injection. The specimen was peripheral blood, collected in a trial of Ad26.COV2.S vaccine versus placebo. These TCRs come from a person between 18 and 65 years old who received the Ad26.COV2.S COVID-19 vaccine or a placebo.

The CDR3 coding sequence is TGCGCCAGCAGCCAAGGGGGACAGGGGTGGGCAACTAATGAAAAACTGTTTTTT. The encoded protein is CASSQGGQGWATNEKLFF. This chain links TRBV4-3 with TRBJ1-4; 10 positions match TRBD1. The CDR3 is 18 amino acids. Trimming removed 1 base from V and 0 bases from J; junction bases left unmatched: 5. Looked up from germline, CDR1 is LGHNA and CDR2 is YSLEER.

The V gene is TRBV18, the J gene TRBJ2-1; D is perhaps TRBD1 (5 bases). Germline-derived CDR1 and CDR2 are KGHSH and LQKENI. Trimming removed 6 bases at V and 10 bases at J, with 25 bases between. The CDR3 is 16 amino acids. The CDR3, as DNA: TGTGCCAGCTCCAACTCTGAGGAAGGGGTAGGCGGAGAGCAGTTCTTC. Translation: CASSNSEEGVGGEQFF. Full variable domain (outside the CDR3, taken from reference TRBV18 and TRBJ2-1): NAGVMQNPRHLVRRRGQEARLRCSPMKGHSHVYWYRQLPEEGLKFMVYLQKENIIDESGMPKERFSAEFPKEGPSILRIQQVVRGDSAAYFCASSNSEEGVGGEQFFGPGTRLTVL.